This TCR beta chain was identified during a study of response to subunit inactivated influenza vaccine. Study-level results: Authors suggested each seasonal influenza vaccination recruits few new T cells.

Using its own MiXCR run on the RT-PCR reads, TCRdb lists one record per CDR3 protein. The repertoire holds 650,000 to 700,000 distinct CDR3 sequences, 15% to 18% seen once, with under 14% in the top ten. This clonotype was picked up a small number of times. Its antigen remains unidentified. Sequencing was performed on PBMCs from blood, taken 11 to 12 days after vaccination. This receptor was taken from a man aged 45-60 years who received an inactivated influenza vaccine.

The CDR3 here is CASSLVGFEQYF. DNA of the CDR3: TGTGCCAGCAGCTTAGTAGGGTTCGAGCAGTACTTC. This sequence joins TRBV7-2 and TRBJ2-7; no definite D call. The CDR3 contains 12 residues. The V gene's germline CDR1 is SGHTA and CDR2 FQGNSA. Trimming cost V 1 base and J 6 bases, with 7 bases left between them.